One and the same sample provided the 22 T cell receptor beta chains below, sequenced in a study of cytomegalovirus exposure and HLA in healthy donors. PCR used 60 Vbeta primers and 13 Jbeta primers. Only in-frame clones appear in the TCRdb table, and some are missing; sequencing was by immunoSEQ multiplex PCR. This table has 95,000 to 150,000 clones, 65% to 80% appearing once. Sequencing was performed on PBMCs. The receptors here all came from a woman aged 40-49 years in good health and CMV-seropositive.

CDR3 amino acids: CATLDYSYNEQFF. The DNA of the CDR3 is TGTGCCACCTTGGACTACTCCTACAATGAGCAGTTCTTC. V gene TRBV6-1 combines with J gene TRBJ2-1; possibly TRBD2 for D (6 bases). Per germline, CDR1 MNHNS and CDR2 SASEGT. This CDR3 has 13 residues. With 10 bases removed from V and 0 bases from J, the gap between germline ends came to 10 bases.

This clone was detected once. Other nucleotide sequences from this sample produce the same CDR3. The chain is built from TRBV6-5 and TRBJ2-7; D possibly corresponds to TRBD2 (5 bases). The CDR3 covers 13 residues. V lost 0 bases and J lost 4, with 7 bases in between. Germline CDR1 MNHEY, CDR2 SVGAGI. The CDR3 nucleotides are TGTGCCAGCAGTTACTCTCGCGGGTACGAGCAGTACTTC. Encoded protein: CASSYSRGYEQYF.

The chain uses TRBV5-1 and TRBJ2-2, with 8 bases aligning to TRBD1. Germline trimming cut 4 bases from V and 4 bases from J; bases unmatched to any gene: 6. Per germline, CDR1 SGHRS and CDR2 YFSETQ. The CDR3 consists of 15 residues. CDR3 sequence reads: CASSPQGEGTGELFF. CDR3 DNA: TGCGCCAGCAGCCCACAGGGGGAAGGCACCGGGGAGCTGTTTTTT.

This clone appeared a few times. V usage is TRBV18 and J usage is TRBJ1-2; D is perhaps TRBD1 (6 bases). The CDR3 is 13 residues long. V lost 5 bases to trimming and J lost 6 bases, with 13 bases between them. Germline CDR1 KGHSH, CDR2 LQKENI. The CDR3 DNA reads as TGTGCCAGCTCAGCCGGACAGAGAGATGGCTACACCTTC. It is translated as CASSAGQRDGYTF.

Written as DNA, the CDR3 is TGTGCCAGCAGTGAAGATGGACAGGATACCAACACTGAAGCTTTCTTT. Protein product: CASSEDGQDTNTEAFF. The chain is built from TRBV2 and TRBJ1-1; TRBD1 aligns across 7 bases. V trimming: 1 base; J trimming: 2 bases; junction bases outside the gene matches: 7. In germline, CDR1 is SNHLY, CDR2 FYNNEI. There are 16 residues in the CDR3.

This clone was counted a single time. V usage is TRBV6-1 and J usage is TRBJ2-7, with 7 bases identical to TRBD1. V lost 3 bases to trimming and J lost 2 bases; unmatched junction nucleotides: 16. This CDR3 region has 18 residues. Germline loops: CDR1 MNHNS, CDR2 SASEGT. The CDR3 bases are TGTGCCAGCAGTGATGGAACCGTGTCAGGGGGAATACCCTACGAGCAGTACTTC. Translation gives CASSDGTVSGGIPYEQYF.

The rearrangement joins TRBV6-5 to TRBJ1-2; D possibly corresponds to TRBD1 (6 bases). The CDR3 sequence is 13 residues long. Deletions cut 5 bases from V and 8 bases from J, with 15 bases between. Germline CDR1 and CDR2: MNHEY and SVGAGI. The CDR3 loop is CASSLTGQRGYTF. CDR3 sequence (DNA): TGTGCCAGCAGTCTAACTGGACAGAGGGGCTACACCTTC.

Here the CDR3 DNA reads TGTGCCAGCAGTTCGGGAGTGGGAAACACCATATATTTT. Protein product: CASSSGVGNTIYF. This chain connects TRBV6-5 to TRBJ1-3; D gene ambiguous. Trimming took off 4 bases at V and 4 bases at J, with 8 bases between the two ends. The germline gives CDR1 MNHEY, CDR2 SVGAGI. This CDR3 comprises 13 residues.

The rearrangement links TRBV6-5 to TRBJ1-5; D uncertain. Germline V lookup: CDR1 MNHEY, CDR2 SVGAGI. V shed 5 bases and J shed 1 base, with 9 bases lying between them. This CDR3 has 14 residues. CDR3 DNA: TGTGCCAGCAGTGCGGGTAACAGCAATCAGCCCCAGCATTTT. Translated, it gives CASSAGNSNQPQHF.

This clone occurred a few times. The rearrangement joins TRBV27 to TRBJ2-7; 12 nucleotides align to TRBD2. CDR3 length equals 14 residues. Germline CDR1 MNHEY, CDR2 SMNVEV (reference sequence). Trimming cost V 3 bases and J 6 bases; bases outside gene matches: 3. CDR3 amino acids: CASSLTSGSREQYF. The CDR3 DNA is TGTGCCAGCAGTTTGACTAGCGGGAGTCGCGAGCAGTACTTC.

The chain has TRBV2 and TRBJ2-5; 9 bases match TRBD2. The J call is doubtful: the DNA matches TRBJ2-7 better. CDR3 length equals 15 residues. Germline V CDR1 and CDR2: SNHLY, FYNNEI. The CDR3 sequence is CASSLILAGSHEQYF. The CDR3 nucleotides read TGTGCCAGCAGTCTAATACTAGCGGGTTCCCACGAGCAGTACTTC.

The chain recombines TRBV19 with TRBJ2-7; tentatively, D is TRBD1 (7 bases). The ends were cut back, 10 bases at V and 2 bases at J, with 15 bases in the middle. The CDR3 has 13 amino acids. Per the germline V gene, CDR1 is LNHDA and CDR2 is SQIVND (reference sequence). The CDR3 nucleotides are TGTGCCATTCCAGGGGGGCAGACCTACGAGCAGTACTTC. Translating it yields CAIPGGQTYEQYF. Full variable domain (rest looked up from reference TRBV19 and TRBJ2-7): DGGITQSPKYLFRKEGQNVTLSCEQNLNHDAMYWYRQDPGQGLRLIYYSQIVNDFQKGDIAEGYSVSREKKESFPLTVTSAQKNPTAFYLCAIPGGQTYEQYFGPGTRLTVT.

The rearrangement links TRBV18 to TRBJ2-1, with 7 positions matching TRBD2. This CDR3 region has 14 residues. Looked up from germline, CDR1 is KGHSH and CDR2 is LQKENI. The V segment lost 7 bases and the J segment 7 bases; nucleotides outside the gene matches: 10. The CDR3 region has the DNA TGTGCCAGCTTTCCGGGACTATCGGGAAATGAGCAGTTCTTC. Amino acids: CASFPGLSGNEQFF.

This chain joins TRBV19 and TRBJ1-1; D is ambiguous. The CDR3 loop spans 12 amino acids. V shed 3 bases and J shed 7 bases, with 9 bases lying between them. Germline-derived CDR1 and CDR2 are LNHDA and SQIVND (reference sequence). The CDR3 nucleotides read TGTGCCAGTAGTATCATAACTGGTGAAGCTTTCTTT. Translated, it gives CASSIITGEAFF.

The chain employs TRBV2 and TRBJ1-5; 7 bases are shared with TRBD1. The CDR3 runs to 14 residues. J was trimmed by 0 bases and V by 6 bases; bases with no gene match: 2. The V gene's germline CDR1 is SNHLY and CDR2 FYNNEI. The CDR3 here is CASSWTGSNQPQHF. The CDR3 nucleotides read TGTGCCAGCAGCTGGACAGGTAGCAATCAGCCCCAGCATTTT.

The chain links TRBV5-1 to TRBJ1-1, with 9 bases fitting TRBD1. Germline loops: CDR1 SGHRS, CDR2 YFSETQ. V was pared by 0 bases and J by 0 bases, with 3 bases of the junction left unmatched. CDR3 size: 16 residues. CDR3 amino acids: CASSLGDRVMNTEAFF. The DNA for the CDR3 is TGCGCCAGCAGCTTGGGGGACAGGGTAATGAACACTGAAGCTTTCTTT.

The chain uses TRBV27 and TRBJ2-1; the match to TRBD2 covers 14 bases. CDR3 length equals 17 residues. The germline gives CDR1 MNHEY, CDR2 SMNVEV (reference sequence). Trimming at V came to 5 bases and at J to 6 bases, leaving 9 bases not matched to a gene. CDR3 nucleotide sequence: TGTGCCAGCAGTCTCCGACTAGCGGGAGGGGTGGGCAATGAGCAGTTCTTC. Protein sequence: CASSLRLAGGVGNEQFF.

The rearrangement uses TRBV29-1 and TRBJ1-2; TRBD1 matches 11 bases. The CDR3 runs to 12 residues. Germline V gene sequence: CDR1 SQVTM, CDR2 ANQGSEA. Trimming took 7 bases from V and 7 from J; bases not matched to a gene: 5. CDR3 coding DNA: TGCAGCGCCGGACAGGGGGCGTCTGGCTACACCTTC. This encodes CSAGQGASGYTF.

This chain connects TRBV7-2 to TRBJ1-1; D not resolved. With 5 bases removed from V and 13 bases from J, the gap between germline ends came to 17 bases. The germline CDR1 and CDR2 sequences are SGHTA and FQGNSA. This CDR3 comprises 12 residues. This CDR3 reads CASSLLRPRGFF. CDR3 DNA sequence: TGTGCCAGCAGCCTCCTCCGACCGCGGGGTTTCTTT.

This rearrangement joins TRBV9 to TRBJ2-1; no firm D call. V was pared by 0 bases and J by 0 bases, with 7 bases between. From germline, CDR1 is SGDLS and CDR2 YYNGEE. This CDR3 has 15 residues. In DNA, the CDR3 is TGTGCCAGCAGCGTAGATACTTTCTCCTACAATGAGCAGTTCTTC. Residues: CASSVDTFSYNEQFF.

The chain couples TRBV9 to TRBJ1-3, with a possible D match to TRBD1 (6 bases). Germline values: CDR1 SGDLS, CDR2 YYNGEE. The ends were cut back, 4 bases at V and 0 bases at J, with 20 bases in the middle. This CDR3 is built from 18 residues. The CDR3 loop reads CASSRLGQHFNSGNTIYF. CDR3 nucleotides: TGTGCCAGCAGCCGGCTTGGACAGCACTTCAACTCTGGAAACACCATATATTTT.

This chain joins TRBV18 and TRBJ2-3; 9 bases fit TRBD2. V was pared by 5 bases and J by 2 bases, with 8 bases of the junction left unmatched. CDR1 KGHSH and CDR2 LQKENI come from the germline V gene. The CDR3 has 16 amino acids. CDR3 in amino acids: CASSAPSGTLTDTQYF. In DNA form, the CDR3 reads TGTGCCAGCTCAGCTCCTAGCGGGACCCTCACAGATACGCAGTATTTT. Complete variable domain (other parts from reference TRBV18 and TRBJ2-3): NAGVMQNPRHLVRRRGQEARLRCSPMKGHSHVYWYRQLPEEGLKFMVYLQKENIIDESGMPKERFSAEFPKEGPSILRIQQVVRGDSAAYFCASSAPSGTLTDTQYFGPGTRLTVL.